This T cell receptor beta chain appears in the sequencing data of a study of blood T cell repertoires in COVID-19 (dated by TCRdb to about 2020). For the study in its entirety: Collaborator samples came from the United States, Italy and Spain and covered acute and convalescent phases of COVID-19. Subjects who had been exposed to COVID-19, were actively infected with it, or had recovered from it provided the deeply sampled blood TCRbeta repertoires that made up the dataset. The prospective study material was composed of cDNA or gDNA derived from T cells, B-cell-depleted T cells, or PBMCs. Samples came from the ongoing ImmuneRACE study (first 160 participants) plus 1,254 subjects from 6 global collaborators. The repertoires were released in a freely available public database meant as a resource for research on the immune response to SARS-CoV-2. Sample metadata almost always included a de-identified subject ID, COVID-19 status, age in years and sex. Where available, HLA class I and class II types were obtained from metadata supplied by the sample provider rather than from assay-based typing.

Each collaborating institution followed its own protocols to collect whole blood in K2EDTA tubes. Collaborator samples were shipped for TCRbeta analysis as frozen whole blood, isolated PBMCs, or DNA extracted from either sample type. TCRbeta CDR3 regions were amplified from genomic DNA using the immunoSEQ Assay, a bias-controlled multiplex PCR. Regarding the original processing steps: The number of nucleated cells in each sample was estimated from the amplification of reference gene primers within the assay. To quantify the absolute abundance of each unique TCRbeta CDR3 rearrangement, sequence reads were collapsed and filtered. For each sample, productive Simpson clonality was calculated as the square root of Simpson's diversity index over productive rearrangements. The immuneACCESS repertoire file appears here via TCRdb, limited to in-frame rearrangements. These files lack a portion of the clones; in checked studies, under half of the deficit traces to unresolved V genes, and the cause of the others is not known. The DNA gave D and trimming, while V, J and clone size come from that table. Within this sample are roughly 130,000 clones, with 70% to 85% of them counted one time only. 10% to 15% of the sample rests with the top ten.

As regards this clone: Its target antigen remains unknown. Per-base quality was not reported, and no clone a single base away is much larger than it.

CDR1 and CDR2 were assigned from the germline V gene as KGHDR and SFDVKD. Including the terminal cysteine and phenylalanine, the CDR3 comprises 14 residues. Of all the DNA, just the CDR3 is kept, 42 bases in frame from base 1. Trimming removed 10 bases from V and 4 bases from J; the gene matches leave 8 bases unexplained. Here is what the overall study found, with its caveats: The quantity of clinical and demographic metadata differed by source and by participant and was supplied without curation.

The V and J genes are TRBV24-1 and TRBJ1-5, and 8 junction bases match TRBD1. The receptor's source is a woman in her fifties or sixties with acute or convalescent COVID-19. Sequenced material: peripheral blood. The DNA sequence is as follows: TGTGCCACTGCGGACAGGGTGGGGAATCAGCCCCAGCATTTT. It translates to CATADRVGNQPQHF.